This T cell receptor beta chain derives from a study of CD8+CD57+ T cells in acquired aplastic anemia. Whole-study context: Yields of DNA that came from sorted CD4+ and CD8+ cells averaged roughly 3 ug. Healthy donor CD4+ cell samples had a mean of approximately 10 million reads.

Whole-study findings and limits: Patients and controls shared over 25 CD8+ CDR3 sequences.

With regard to this clonotype: Its antigen is still unknown.

Investigators profiled TCR beta VDJ and CDR3 from genomic DNA template. From the reads, TCRdb called clonotypes with MiXCR, one entry per CDR3 protein. The table has a few hundred thousand distinct CDR3 sequences, around 60% seen once. The length of the CDR3 is 18 residues. Germline trimming cut 0 bases from V and 5 bases from J; bases unmatched to any gene: 10. Germline values: CDR1 LNHNV, CDR2 YYDKDF (reference sequence). The chain combines TRBV15 with TRBJ1-6, with 7 bases fitting TRBD1. This receptor was taken from a human donor in good health. Sequences were obtained from sorted CD4+, CD8+, or CD8+CD57+ T cells (not recorded which) from PBMCs. DNA for the CDR3: TGTGCCACCAGCAGAGATCCCCAGACCGGGACAGATAATTCACCCCTCCACTTT. This encodes CATSRDPQTGTDNSPLHF.